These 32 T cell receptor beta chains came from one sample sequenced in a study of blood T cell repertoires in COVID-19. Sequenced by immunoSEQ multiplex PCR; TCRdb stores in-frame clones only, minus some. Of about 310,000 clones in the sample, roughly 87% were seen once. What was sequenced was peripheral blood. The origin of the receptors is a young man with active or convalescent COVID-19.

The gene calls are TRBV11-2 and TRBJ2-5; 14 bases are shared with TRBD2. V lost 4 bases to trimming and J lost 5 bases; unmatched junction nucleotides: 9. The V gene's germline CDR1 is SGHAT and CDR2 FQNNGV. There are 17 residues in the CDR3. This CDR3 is CASSSGLAGAPGETQYF. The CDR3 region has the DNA TGTGCCAGCAGCTCGGGACTAGCGGGGGCGCCCGGGGAGACCCAGTACTTC. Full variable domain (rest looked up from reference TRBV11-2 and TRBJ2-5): EAGVAQSPRYKIIEKRQSVAFWCNPISGHATLYWYQQILGQGPKLLIQFQNNGVVDDSQLPKDRFSAERLKGVDSTLKIQPAKLEDSAVYLCASSSGLAGAPGETQYFGPGTRLLVL.

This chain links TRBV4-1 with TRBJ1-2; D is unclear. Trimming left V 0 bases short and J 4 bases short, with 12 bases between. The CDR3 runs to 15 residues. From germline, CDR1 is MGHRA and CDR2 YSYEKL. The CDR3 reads CASSQEAGNLYGYTF. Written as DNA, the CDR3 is TGCGCCAGCAGCCAAGAGGCGGGGAATCTCTATGGCTACACCTTC.

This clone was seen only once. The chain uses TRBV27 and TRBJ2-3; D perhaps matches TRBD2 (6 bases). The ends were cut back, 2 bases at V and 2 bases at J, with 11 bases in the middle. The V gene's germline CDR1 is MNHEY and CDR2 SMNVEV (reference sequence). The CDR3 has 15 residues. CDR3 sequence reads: CASSLGAGLTDTQYF. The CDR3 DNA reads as TGTGCCAGCAGTTTAGGAGCGGGCCTCACAGATACGCAGTATTTT.

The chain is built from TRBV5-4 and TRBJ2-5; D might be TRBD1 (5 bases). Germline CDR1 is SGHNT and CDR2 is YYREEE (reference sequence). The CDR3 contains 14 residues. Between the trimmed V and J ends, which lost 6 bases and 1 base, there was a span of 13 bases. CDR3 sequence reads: CASTIDRTQETQYF. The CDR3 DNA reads TGTGCCAGCACCATAGACAGAACCCAAGAGACCCAGTACTTC.

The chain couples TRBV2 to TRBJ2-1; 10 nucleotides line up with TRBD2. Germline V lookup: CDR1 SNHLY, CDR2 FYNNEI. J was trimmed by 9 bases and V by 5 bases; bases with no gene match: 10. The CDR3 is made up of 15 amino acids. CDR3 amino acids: CASSLLAGSRGEQFF. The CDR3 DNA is TGTGCCAGCAGTTTACTAGCGGGGTCTCGAGGTGAGCAGTTCTTC. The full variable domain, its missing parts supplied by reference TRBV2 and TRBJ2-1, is EPEVTQTPSHQVTQMGQEVILRCVPISNHLYFYWYRQILGQKVEFLVSFYNNEISEKSEIFDDQFSVERPDGSNFTLKIRSTKLEDSAMYFCASSLLAGSRGEQFFGPGTRLTVL.

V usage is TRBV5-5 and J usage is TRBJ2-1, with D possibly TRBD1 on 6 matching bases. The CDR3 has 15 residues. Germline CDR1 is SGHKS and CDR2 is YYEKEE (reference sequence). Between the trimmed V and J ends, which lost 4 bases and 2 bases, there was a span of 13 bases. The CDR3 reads CASSLRDTAYNEQFF. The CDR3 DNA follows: TGTGCCAGCAGCCTCCGGGACACGGCCTACAATGAGCAGTTCTTC.

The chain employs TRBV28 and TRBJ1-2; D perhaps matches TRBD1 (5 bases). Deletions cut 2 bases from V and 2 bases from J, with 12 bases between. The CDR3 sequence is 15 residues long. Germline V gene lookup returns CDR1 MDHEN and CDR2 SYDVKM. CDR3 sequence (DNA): TGTGCCAGCAGTTTAGGAGTTGGGGGGAACTATGGCTACACCTTC. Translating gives CASSLGVGGNYGYTF.

In nucleotides, the CDR3 is TGTGCCAGCAGTTTATTATGGGCTGGCTCACCCCTCCACTTT. As protein: CASSLLWAGSPLHF. The gene calls are TRBV27 and TRBJ1-6; D gene uncertain. The germline V and J ends were trimmed by 1 base and 10 bases, with 11 bases remaining between them. CDR1 MNHEY and CDR2 SMNVEV come from the germline V gene (reference sequence). There are 14 residues in the CDR3.

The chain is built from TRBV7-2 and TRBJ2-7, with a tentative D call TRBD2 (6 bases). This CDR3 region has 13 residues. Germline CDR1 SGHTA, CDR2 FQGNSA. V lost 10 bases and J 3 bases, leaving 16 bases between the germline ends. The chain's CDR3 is CAIRRGPDYEQYF. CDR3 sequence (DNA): TGTGCCATCCGGAGGGGACCAGACTACGAGCAGTACTTC. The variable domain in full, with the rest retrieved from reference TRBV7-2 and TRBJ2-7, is GAGVSQSPSNKVTEKGKDVELRCDPISGHTALYWYRQSLGQGLEFLIYFQGNSAPDKSGLPSDRFSAERTGGSVSTLTIQRTQQEDSAVYLCAIRRGPDYEQYFGPGTRLTVT.

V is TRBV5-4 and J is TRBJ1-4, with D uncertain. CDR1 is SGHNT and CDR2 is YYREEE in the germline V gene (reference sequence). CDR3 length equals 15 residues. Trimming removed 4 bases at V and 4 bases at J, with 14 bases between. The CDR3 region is CASSPRPGGNEKLFF. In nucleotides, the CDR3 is TGTGCCAGCAGCCCCCGGCCCGGAGGTAATGAAAAACTGTTTTTT.

This CDR3 reads CASSLVGRNTEAFF. DNA of the CDR3: TGTGCCAGCAGCTTGGTGGGCCGGAACACTGAAGCTTTCTTT. The chain carries TRBV5-6 and TRBJ1-1; no clear D gene. Trimming shortened V by 0 bases and J by 1 base, and 7 bases separated the two germline ends. CDR1 and CDR2 from the germline V gene are SGHDT and YYEEEE. The CDR3 length is 14 residues.

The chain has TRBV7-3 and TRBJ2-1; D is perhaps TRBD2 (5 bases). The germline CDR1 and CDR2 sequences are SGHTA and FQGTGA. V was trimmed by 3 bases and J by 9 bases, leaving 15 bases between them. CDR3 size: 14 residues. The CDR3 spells CASSFTRAGGEQFF. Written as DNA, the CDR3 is TGTGCCAGCAGCTTCACTCGGGCTGGAGGTGAGCAGTTCTTC.

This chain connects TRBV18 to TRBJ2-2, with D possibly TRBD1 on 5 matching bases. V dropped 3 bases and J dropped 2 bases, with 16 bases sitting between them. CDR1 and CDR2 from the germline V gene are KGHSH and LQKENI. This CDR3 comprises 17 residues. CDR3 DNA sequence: TGTGCCAGCTCACCGGGGCAGGGCCTAGTAAACACCGGGGAGCTGTTTTTT. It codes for CASSPGQGLVNTGELFF.

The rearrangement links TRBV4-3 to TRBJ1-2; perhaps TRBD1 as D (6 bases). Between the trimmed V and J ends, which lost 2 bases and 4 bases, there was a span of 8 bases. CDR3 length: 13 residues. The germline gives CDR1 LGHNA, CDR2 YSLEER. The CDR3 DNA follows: TGCGCCAGCAGCCAACAGGGGACCTATGGCTACACCTTC. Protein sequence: CASSQQGTYGYTF.

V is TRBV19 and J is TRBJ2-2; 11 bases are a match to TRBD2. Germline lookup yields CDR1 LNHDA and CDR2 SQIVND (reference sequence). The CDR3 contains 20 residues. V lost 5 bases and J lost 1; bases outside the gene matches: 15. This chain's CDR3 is CASSRRGTSGAKKNTGELFF. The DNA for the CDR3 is TGTGCCAGTAGTCGGAGGGGGACTAGCGGTGCAAAGAAGAACACCGGGGAGCTGTTTTTT.

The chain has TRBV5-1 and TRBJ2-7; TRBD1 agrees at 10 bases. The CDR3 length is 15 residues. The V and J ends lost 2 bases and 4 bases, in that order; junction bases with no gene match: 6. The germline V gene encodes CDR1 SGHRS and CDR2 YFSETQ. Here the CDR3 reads CASSLVGQGEYEQYF. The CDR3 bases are TGCGCCAGCAGCTTAGTCGGACAGGGGGAATACGAGCAGTACTTC.

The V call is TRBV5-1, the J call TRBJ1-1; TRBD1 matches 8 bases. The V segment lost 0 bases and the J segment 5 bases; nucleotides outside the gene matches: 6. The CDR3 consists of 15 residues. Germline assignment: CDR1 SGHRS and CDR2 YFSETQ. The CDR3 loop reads CASSLGTGRWTEAFF. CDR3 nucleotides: TGCGCCAGCAGCTTGGGGACAGGGCGGTGGACTGAAGCTTTCTTT.

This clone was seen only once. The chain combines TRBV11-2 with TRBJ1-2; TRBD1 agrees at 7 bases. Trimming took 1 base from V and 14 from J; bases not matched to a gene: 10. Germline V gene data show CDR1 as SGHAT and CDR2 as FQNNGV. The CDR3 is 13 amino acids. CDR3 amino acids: CASSLGTGPGATF. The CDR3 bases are TGTGCCAGCAGCTTAGGGACAGGCCCCGGGGCTACCTTC. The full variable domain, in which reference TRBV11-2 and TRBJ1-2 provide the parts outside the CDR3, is EAGVAQSPRYKIIEKRQSVAFWCNPISGHATLYWYQQILGQGPKLLIQFQNNGVVDDSQLPKDRFSAERLKGVDSTLKIQPAKLEDSAVYLCASSLGTGPGATFGSGTRLTVV.

Here the CDR3 reads CASSWTGGTNEKLFF. The DNA for the CDR3 is TGTGCCAGCAGCTGGACAGGGGGAACTAATGAAAAACTGTTTTTT. The chain combines TRBV7-6 with TRBJ1-4; TRBD1 aligns across 10 bases. Germline CDR1 reads SGHVS; CDR2 reads FNYEAQ. V shed 4 bases, J shed 1 base, and the junction held 0 bases outside the gene matches. CDR3 length: 15 amino acids. Combining the CDR3 with reference TRBV7-6 and TRBJ1-4 gives the whole variable domain GAGVSQSPRYKVTKRGQDVALRCDPISGHVSLYWYRQALGQGPEFLTYFNYEAQQDKSGLPNDRFSAERPEGSISTLTIQRTEQRDSAMYRCASSWTGGTNEKLFFGSGTQLSVL.

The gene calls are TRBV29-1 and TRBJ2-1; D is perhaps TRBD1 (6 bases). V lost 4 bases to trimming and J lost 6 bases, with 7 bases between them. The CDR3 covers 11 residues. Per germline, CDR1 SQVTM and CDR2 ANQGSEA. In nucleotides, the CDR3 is TGCAGCGTTGCAGGGGTCAATGAGCAGTTCTTC. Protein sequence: CSVAGVNEQFF.

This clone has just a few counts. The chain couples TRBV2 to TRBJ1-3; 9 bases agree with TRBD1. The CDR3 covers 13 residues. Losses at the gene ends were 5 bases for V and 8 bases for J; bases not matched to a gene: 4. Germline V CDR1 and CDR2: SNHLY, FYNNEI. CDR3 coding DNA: TGTGCCAGCAGTCCACAGGGGGCAGACACCATATATTTT. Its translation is CASSPQGADTIYF.

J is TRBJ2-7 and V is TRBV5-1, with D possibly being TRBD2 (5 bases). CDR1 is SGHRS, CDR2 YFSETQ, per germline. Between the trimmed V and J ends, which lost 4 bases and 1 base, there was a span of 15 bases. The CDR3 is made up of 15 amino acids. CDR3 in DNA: TGCGCCAGCAGCCCCTACCCGGGGAGTTCCTACGAGCAGTACTTC. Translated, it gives CASSPYPGSSYEQYF.

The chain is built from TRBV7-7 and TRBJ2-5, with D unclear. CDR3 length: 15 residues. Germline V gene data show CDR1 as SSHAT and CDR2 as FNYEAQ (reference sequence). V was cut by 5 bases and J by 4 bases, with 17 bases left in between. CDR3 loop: CASSPTGSRRETQYF. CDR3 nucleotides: TGTGCCAGCAGCCCCACCGGGTCCCGCCGAGAGACCCAGTACTTC. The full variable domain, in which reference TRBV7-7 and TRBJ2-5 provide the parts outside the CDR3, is GAGVSQSPRYKVTKRGQDVTLRCDPISSHATLYWYQQALGQGPEFLTYFNYEAQPDKSGLPSDRFSAERPEGSISTLTIQRTEQRDSAMYRCASSPTGSRRETQYFGPGTRLLVL.

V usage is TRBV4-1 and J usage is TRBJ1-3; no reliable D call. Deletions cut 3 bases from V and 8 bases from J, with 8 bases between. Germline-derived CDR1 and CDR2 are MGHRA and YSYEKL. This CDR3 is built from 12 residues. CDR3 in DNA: TGCGCCAGCAGCCATCCCGTAGACACCATATATTTT. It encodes CASSHPVDTIYF.

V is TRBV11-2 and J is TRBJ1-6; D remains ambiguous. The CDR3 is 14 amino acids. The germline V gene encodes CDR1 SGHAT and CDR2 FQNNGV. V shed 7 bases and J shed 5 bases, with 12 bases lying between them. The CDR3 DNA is TGTGCCAGCACCAACTCCCACCATAATTCACCCCTCCACTTT. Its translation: CASTNSHHNSPLHF.

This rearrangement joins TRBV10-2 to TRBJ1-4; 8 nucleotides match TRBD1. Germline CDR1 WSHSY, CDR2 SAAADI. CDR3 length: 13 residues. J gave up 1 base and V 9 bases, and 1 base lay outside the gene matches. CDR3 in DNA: TGCGCCAGTACAGGGGGAACTAATGAAAAACTGTTTTTT. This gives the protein CASTGGTNEKLFF.

CDR3 sequence: CASSRQGSAAYEQFF. CDR3 coding DNA: TGTGCCAGCAGTAGACAGGGATCAGCAGCGTATGAGCAGTTCTTC. This chain uses TRBV6-6 with TRBJ2-1; the match to TRBD1 covers 7 bases. V lost 5 bases, J lost 8 bases, and 12 bases stayed unmatched. Germline CDR1 MNHNY, CDR2 SVGAGI (reference sequence). The CDR3 length is 15 residues.

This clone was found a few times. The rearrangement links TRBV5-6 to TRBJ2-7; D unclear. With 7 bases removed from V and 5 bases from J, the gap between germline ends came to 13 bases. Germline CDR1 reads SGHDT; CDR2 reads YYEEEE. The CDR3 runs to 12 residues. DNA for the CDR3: TGTGCCAGCTTCGGGTTGTCCCACGAGCAGTACTTC. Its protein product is CASFGLSHEQYF. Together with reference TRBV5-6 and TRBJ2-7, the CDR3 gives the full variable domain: DAGVTQSPTHLIKTRGQQVTLRCSPKSGHDTVSWYQQALGQGPQFIFQYYEEEERQRGNFPDRFSGHQFPNYSSELNVNALLLGDSALYLCASFGLSHEQYFGPGTRLTVT.

The DNA for the CDR3 is TGTGCCAGCAGCCGTGAAACTAGCGGGAGGTCCTACGAGCAGTACTTC. Translating gives CASSRETSGRSYEQYF. V and J are TRBV4-2 and TRBJ2-7, with TRBD2 identical over 12 bases. Trimming removed 4 bases from V and 1 base from J; junction bases left unmatched: 5. The V gene's germline CDR1 is LGHNA and CDR2 YNFKEQ. This CDR3 is built from 16 residues.

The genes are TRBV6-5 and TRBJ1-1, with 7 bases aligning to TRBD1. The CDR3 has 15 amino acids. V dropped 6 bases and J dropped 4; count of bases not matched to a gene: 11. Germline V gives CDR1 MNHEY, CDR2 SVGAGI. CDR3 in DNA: TGTGCCAGCAGACTCTCCCGACAGGGTGGCACTGAAGCTTTCTTT. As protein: CASRLSRQGGTEAFF.

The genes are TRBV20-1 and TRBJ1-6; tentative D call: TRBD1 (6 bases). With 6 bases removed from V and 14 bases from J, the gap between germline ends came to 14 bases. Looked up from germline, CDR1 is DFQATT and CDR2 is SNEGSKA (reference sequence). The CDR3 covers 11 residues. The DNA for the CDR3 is TGCAGTGCCAAAGGGGGACGGACCCTCCACTTT. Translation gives CSAKGGRTLHF.

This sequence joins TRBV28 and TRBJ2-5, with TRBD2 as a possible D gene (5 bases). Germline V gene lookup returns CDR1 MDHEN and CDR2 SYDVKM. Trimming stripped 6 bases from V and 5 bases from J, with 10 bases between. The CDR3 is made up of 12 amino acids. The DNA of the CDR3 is TGTGCCAGCAGGGCGGGCGGCGAGACCCAGTACTTC. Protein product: CASRAGGETQYF.